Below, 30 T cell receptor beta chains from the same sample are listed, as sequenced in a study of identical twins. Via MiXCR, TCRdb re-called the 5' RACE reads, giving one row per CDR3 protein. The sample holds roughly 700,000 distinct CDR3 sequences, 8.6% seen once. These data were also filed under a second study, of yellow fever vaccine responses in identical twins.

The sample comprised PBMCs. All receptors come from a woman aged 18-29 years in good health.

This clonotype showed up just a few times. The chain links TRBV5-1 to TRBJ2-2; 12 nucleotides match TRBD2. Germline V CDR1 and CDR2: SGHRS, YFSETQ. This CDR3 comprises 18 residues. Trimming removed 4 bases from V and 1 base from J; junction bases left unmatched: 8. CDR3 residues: CASSPSMGLAGNTGELFF. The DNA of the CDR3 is TGCGCCAGCAGCCCTAGTATGGGACTAGCGGGGAACACCGGGGAGCTGTTTTTT.

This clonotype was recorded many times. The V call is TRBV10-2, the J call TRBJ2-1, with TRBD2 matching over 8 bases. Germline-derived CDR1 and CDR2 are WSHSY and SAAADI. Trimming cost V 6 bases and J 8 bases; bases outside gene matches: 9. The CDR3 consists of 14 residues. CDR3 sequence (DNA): TGCGCCAGCAGCGGGGGGGCTCCGCCCGATGAGCAGTTCTTC. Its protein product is CASSGGAPPDEQFF.

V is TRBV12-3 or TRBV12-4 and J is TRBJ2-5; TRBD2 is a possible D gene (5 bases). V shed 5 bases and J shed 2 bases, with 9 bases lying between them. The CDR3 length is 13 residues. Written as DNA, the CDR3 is TGTGCCAGCAGTCTGAAGCGGCAAGAGACCCAGTACTTC. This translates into CASSLKRQETQYF.

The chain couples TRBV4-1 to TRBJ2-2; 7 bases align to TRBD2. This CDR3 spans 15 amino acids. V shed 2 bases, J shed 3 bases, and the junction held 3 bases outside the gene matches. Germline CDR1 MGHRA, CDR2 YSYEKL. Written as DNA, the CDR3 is TGCGCCAGCAGCCAACACGGGGGGTACACCGGGGAGCTGTTTTTT. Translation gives CASSQHGGYTGELFF.

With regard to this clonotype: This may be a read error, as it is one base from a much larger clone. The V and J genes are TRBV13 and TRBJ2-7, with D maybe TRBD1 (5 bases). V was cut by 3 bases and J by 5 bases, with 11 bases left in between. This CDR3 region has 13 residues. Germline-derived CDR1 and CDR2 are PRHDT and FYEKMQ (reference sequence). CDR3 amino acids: CASSFKGFDEQYF. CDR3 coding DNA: TGTGCCAGCAGCTTCAAGGGGTTCGACGAGCAGTACTTC.

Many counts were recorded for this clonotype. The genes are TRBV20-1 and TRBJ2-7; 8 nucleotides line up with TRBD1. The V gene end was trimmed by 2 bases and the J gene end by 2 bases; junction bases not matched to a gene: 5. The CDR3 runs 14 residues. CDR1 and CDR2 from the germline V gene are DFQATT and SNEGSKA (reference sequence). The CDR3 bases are TGCAGTGCTAGACAGGGGGCCGATACCTACGAGCAGTACTTC. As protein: CSARQGADTYEQYF.

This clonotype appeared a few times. CDR3 in DNA: TGTGTTGCTAGCGGGGGAGCCGAAACCTACGAGCAGTACTTC. It translates to CVASGGAETYEQYF. This chain links TRBV10-3 with TRBJ2-7; 10 nucleotides align to TRBD2. The CDR3 has 14 amino acids. Germline lookup yields CDR1 ENHRY and CDR2 SYGVKD.

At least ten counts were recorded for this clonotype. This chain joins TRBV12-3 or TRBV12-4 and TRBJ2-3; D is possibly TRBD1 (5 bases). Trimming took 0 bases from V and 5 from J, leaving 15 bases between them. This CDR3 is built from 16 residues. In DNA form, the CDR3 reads TGTGCCAGCAGTTTAGCGCCTGGACACGGCGGAGATACGCAGTATTTT. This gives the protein CASSLAPGHGGDTQYF.

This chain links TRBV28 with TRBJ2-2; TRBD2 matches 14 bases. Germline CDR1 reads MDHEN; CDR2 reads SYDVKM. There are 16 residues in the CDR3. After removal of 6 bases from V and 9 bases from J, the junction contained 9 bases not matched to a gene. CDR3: CASSLRLAGGPRELFF. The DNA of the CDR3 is TGTGCCAGCAGCCTAAGACTAGCGGGGGGGCCCCGGGAGCTGTTTTTT.

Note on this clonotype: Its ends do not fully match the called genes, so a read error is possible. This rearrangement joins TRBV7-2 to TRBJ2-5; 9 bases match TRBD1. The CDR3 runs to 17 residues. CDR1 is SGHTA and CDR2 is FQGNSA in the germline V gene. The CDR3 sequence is CASSSFWGDRDQETQYF. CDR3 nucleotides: TGTGCCAGCAGCTCCTTTTGGGGGGACAGGGACCAGGAGACCCAGTACTTC.

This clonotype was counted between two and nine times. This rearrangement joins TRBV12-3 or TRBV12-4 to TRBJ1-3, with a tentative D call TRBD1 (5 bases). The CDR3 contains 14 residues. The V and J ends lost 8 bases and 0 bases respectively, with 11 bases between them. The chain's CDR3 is CASRRGVSGNTIYF. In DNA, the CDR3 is TGTGCCAGCCGAAGGGGCGTCTCTGGAAACACCATATATTTT.

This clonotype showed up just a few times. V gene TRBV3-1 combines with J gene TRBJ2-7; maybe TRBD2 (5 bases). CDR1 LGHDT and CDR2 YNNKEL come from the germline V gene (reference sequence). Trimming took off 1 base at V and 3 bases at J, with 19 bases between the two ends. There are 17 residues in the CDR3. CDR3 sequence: CASSQGEASTEFYEQYF. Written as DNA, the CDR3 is TGTGCCAGCAGCCAAGGTGAGGCTAGCACGGAATTCTACGAGCAGTACTTC.

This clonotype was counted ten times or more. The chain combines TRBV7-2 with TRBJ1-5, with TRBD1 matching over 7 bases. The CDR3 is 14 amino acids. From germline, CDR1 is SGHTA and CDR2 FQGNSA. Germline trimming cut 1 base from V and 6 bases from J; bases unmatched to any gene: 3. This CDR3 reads CASSLGGGSQPQHF. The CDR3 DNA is TGTGCCAGCAGCTTAGGAGGGGGCAGTCAGCCCCAGCATTTT.

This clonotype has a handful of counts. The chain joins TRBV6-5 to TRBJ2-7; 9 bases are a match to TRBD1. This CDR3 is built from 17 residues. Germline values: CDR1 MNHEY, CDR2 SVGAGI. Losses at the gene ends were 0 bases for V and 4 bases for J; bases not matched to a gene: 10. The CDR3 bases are TGTGCCAGCAGTTACTCCCGACCCGGACAGGGGATTTACGAGCAGTACTTC. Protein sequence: CASSYSRPGQGIYEQYF.

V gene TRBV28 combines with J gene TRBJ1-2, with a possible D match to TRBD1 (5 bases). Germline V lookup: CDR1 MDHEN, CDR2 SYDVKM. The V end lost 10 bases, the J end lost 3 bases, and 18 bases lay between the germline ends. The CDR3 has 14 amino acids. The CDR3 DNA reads TGTGCCACCAGACCAGGGCGGGCTTACTATGGCTACACCTTC. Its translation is CATRPGRAYYGYTF.

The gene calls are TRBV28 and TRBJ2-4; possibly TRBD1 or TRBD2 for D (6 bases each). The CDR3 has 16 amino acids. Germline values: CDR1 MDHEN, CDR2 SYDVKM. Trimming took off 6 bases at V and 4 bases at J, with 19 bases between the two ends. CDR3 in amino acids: CASRPATTGTKNIQYF. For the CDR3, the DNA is TGTGCCAGCAGACCCGCAACTACAGGGACTAAAAACATTCAGTACTTC.

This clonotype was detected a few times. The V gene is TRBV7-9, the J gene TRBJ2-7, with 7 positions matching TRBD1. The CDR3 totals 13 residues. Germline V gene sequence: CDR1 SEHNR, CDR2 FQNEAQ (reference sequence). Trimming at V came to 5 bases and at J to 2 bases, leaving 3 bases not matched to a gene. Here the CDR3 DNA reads TGTGCCAGCAGCGGGACAGCTACCTACGAGCAGTACTTC. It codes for CASSGTATYEQYF.

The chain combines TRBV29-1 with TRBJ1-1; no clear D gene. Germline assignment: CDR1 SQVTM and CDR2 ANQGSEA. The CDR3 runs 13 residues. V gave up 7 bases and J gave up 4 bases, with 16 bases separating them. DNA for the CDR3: TGCAGCGCCCGAAGGTGGGAGGCCACTGAAGCTTTCTTT. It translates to CSARRWEATEAFF.

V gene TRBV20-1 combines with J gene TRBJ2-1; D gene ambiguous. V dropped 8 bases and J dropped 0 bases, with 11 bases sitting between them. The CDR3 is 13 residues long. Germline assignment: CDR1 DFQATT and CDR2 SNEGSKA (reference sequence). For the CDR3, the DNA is TGCAGTCTCAGAAGGAGCTCCTACAATGAGCAGTTCTTC. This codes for CSLRRSSYNEQFF.

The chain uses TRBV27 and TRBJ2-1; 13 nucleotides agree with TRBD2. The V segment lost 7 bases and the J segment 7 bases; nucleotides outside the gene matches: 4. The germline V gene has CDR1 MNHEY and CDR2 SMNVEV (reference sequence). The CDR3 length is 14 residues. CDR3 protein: CASTGLAGVNEQFF. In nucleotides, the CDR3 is TGTGCCAGCACAGGACTAGCGGGAGTAAATGAGCAGTTCTTC.

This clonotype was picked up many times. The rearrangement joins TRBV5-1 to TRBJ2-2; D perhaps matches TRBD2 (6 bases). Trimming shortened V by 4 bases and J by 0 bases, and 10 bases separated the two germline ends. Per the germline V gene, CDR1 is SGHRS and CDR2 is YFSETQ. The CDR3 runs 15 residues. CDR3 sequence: CASSDGGPNTGELFF. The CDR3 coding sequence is TGCGCCAGCAGCGACGGGGGTCCGAACACCGGGGAGCTGTTTTTT. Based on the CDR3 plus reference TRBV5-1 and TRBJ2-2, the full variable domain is KAGVTQTPRYLIKTRGQQVTLSCSPISGHRSVSWYQQTPGQGLQFLFEYFSETQRNKGNFPGRFSGRQFSNSRSEMNVSTLELGDSALYLCASSDGGPNTGELFFGEGSRLTVL.

The CDR3 bases are TGTGCCAGCAGCTTTCGGACAGAAGCTAACTATGGCTACACCTTC. Amino acids: CASSFRTEANYGYTF. The genes are TRBV3-1 and TRBJ1-2; D is possibly TRBD1 (6 bases). The CDR3 totals 15 residues. V was cut by 5 bases and J by 0 bases, with 13 bases left in between. CDR1 is LGHDT and CDR2 is YNNKEL in the germline V gene (reference sequence). Full variable domain (remainder filled in from reference TRBV3-1 and TRBJ1-2): DTAVSQTPKYLVTQMGNDKSIKCEQNLGHDTMYWYKQDSKKFLKIMFSYNNKELIINETVPNRFSPKSPDKAHLNLHINSLELGDSAVYFCASSFRTEANYGYTFGSGTRLTVV.

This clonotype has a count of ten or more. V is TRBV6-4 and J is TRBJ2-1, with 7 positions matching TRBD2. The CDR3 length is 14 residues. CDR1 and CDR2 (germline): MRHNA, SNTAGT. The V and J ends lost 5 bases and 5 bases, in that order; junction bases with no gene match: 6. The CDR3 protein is CASSPSGTNNEQFF. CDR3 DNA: TGTGCCAGCAGTCCCTCCGGGACTAACAATGAGCAGTTCTTC.

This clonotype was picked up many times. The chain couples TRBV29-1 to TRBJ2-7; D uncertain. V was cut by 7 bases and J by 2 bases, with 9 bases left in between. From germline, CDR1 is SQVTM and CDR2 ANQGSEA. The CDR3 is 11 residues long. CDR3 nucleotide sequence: TGCAGCGGAGCAGGAGCCTACGAGCAGTACTTC. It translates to CSGAGAYEQYF.

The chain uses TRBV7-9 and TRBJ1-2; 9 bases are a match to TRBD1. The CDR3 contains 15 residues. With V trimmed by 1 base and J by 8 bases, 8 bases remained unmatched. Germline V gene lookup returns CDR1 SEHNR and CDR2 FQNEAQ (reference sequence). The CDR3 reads CASSLGLTGGSGYTF. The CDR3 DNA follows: TGTGCCAGCAGCTTAGGACTAACAGGGGGCTCCGGCTACACCTTC.

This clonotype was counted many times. In nucleotides, the CDR3 is TGTGCCAGCAGGCCCCTCCCTCCCGATTACACCGGGGAGCTGTTTTTT. Its protein product is CASRPLPPDYTGELFF. V and J are TRBV28 and TRBJ2-2; D is unresolved. Looked up from germline, CDR1 is MDHEN and CDR2 is SYDVKM. V lost 6 bases and J 3 bases, leaving 17 bases between the germline ends. CDR3 length: 16 amino acids.

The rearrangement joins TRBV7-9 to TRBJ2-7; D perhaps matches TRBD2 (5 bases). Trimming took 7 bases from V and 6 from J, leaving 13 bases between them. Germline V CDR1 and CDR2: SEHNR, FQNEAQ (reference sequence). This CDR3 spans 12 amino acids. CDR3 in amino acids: CASTTDFSEQYF. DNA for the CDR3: TGTGCCAGCACCACGGACTTCAGCGAGCAGTACTTC.

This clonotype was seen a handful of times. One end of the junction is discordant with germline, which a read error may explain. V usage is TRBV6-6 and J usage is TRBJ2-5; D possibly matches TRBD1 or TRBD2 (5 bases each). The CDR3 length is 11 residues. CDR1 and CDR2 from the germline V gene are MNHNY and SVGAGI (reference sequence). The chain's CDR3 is CASFFGTSFLF. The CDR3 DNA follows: TGTGCCAGCTTCTTCGGGACCTCCTTCCTCTTC.

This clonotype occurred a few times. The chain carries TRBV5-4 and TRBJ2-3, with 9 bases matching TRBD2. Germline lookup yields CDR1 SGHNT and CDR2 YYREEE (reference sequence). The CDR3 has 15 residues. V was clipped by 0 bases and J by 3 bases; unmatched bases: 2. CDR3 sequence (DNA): TGTGCCAGCAGCTTGGGGCGGGGGGGAACAGATACGCAGTATTTT. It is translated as CASSLGRGGTDTQYF. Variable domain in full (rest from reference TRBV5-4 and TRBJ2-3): ETGVTQSPTHLIKTRGQQVTLRCSSQSGHNTVSWYQQALGQGPQFIFQYYREEENGRGNFPPRFSGLQFPNYSSELNVNALELDDSALYLCASSLGRGGTDTQYFGPGTRLTVL.

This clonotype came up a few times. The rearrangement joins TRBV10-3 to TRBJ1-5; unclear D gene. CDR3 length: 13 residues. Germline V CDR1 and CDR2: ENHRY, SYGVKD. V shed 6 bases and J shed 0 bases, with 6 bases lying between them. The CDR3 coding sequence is TGTGCCATCAGCGGCGATAGCAATCAGCCCCAGCATTTT. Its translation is CAISGDSNQPQHF.